This passage covers 8 T cell receptor beta chains from one sample sequenced in a study of blood T cell repertoires in COVID-19. Here immunoSEQ multiplex PCR was the method, and the copy in TCRdb shows in-frame clones only, minus some. Of around 26,000 clones in the sample, 82% were seen once. Material for sequencing was peripheral blood. The receptors shown here come from a human donor in a cohort sampled during active COVID-19.

This chain links TRBV5-4 with TRBJ2-5, with 10 bases aligning to TRBD2. Trimming removed 2 bases from V and 7 bases from J; junction bases left unmatched: 8. The CDR3 sequence is 15 residues long. The germline V gene has CDR1 SGHNT and CDR2 YYREEE (reference sequence). The chain's CDR3 is CASSFRAQREGTQYF. The CDR3 nucleotides are TGTGCCAGCAGCTTCAGGGCCCAGCGGGAGGGGACCCAGTACTTC.

The chain uses TRBV6-1 and TRBJ1-6; D is perhaps TRBD1 (5 bases). Trimming removed 3 bases from V and 6 bases from J, with 12 bases in between. The CDR3 runs 15 residues. Per the germline V gene, CDR1 is MNHNS and CDR2 is SASEGT. This CDR3 reads CASSDRGTVNSPLHF. CDR3 coding DNA: TGTGCCAGCAGTGATCGGGGGACCGTTAATTCACCCCTCCACTTT.

The gene calls are TRBV7-2 and TRBJ1-4; the D gene is possibly TRBD1 (5 bases). This CDR3 spans 13 amino acids. The V gene lost 5 bases and the J gene lost 4 bases, with 8 bases spanning the gap. Per the germline V gene, CDR1 is SGHTA and CDR2 is FQGNSA. The CDR3 protein is CASSAQGNEKLFF. CDR3 in DNA: TGTGCCAGCAGCGCTCAGGGTAATGAAAAACTGTTTTTT.

The V and J genes are TRBV12-3 or TRBV12-4 and TRBJ1-6; D unresolved. The CDR3 extends over 13 amino acids. Trimming cost V 1 base and J 7 bases, with 5 bases left between them. CDR3 loop: CASSLVENSPLHF. The CDR3, as DNA: TGTGCCAGCAGTTTAGTCGAGAATTCACCCCTCCACTTT.

V and J are TRBV6-6 and TRBJ2-5; 10 positions agree with TRBD2. CDR3 size: 16 residues. Germline CDR1 reads MNHNY; CDR2 reads SVGAGI (reference sequence). The V segment lost 6 bases and the J segment 1 base; nucleotides outside the gene matches: 8. The DNA for the CDR3 is TGTGCCAGCAGGAGACGGACTAGCGGAGCCCAAGAGACCCAGTACTTC. Protein sequence: CASRRRTSGAQETQYF.

Written as DNA, the CDR3 is TGTGCCAGCAGCCGTAGTAGCGGAGGTTACAATGAGCAGTTCTTC. This sequence encodes CASSRSSGGYNEQFF. The genes are TRBV7-9 and TRBJ2-1, with D tentatively TRBD2 (6 bases). Germline assignment: CDR1 SEHNR and CDR2 FQNEAQ (reference sequence). V lost 5 bases, J lost 4 bases, and 15 bases lay in between. The CDR3 is 15 residues long.

The chain couples TRBV24-1 to TRBJ2-5; 11 bases are a match to TRBD1. The V gene's germline CDR1 is KGHDR and CDR2 SFDVKD. This CDR3 contains 17 residues. Trimming cost V 0 bases and J 0 bases; bases outside gene matches: 2. Here the CDR3 DNA reads TGTGCCACCAGTGATTTGGGGACAGGGGGAAACCAAGAGACCCAGTACTTC. Translating it yields CATSDLGTGGNQETQYF.

This chain connects TRBV25-1 to TRBJ1-3; no clear D. The CDR3 has 14 amino acids. Trimming took 7 bases from V and 4 from J, leaving 14 bases between them. The V gene's germline CDR1 is MGHDK and CDR2 SYGVNS. CDR3 in DNA: TGTGCCAGCACCCGAACGGGGTCGGGAAACACCATATATTTT. Translating it yields CASTRTGSGNTIYF. Based on the CDR3 plus reference TRBV25-1 and TRBJ1-3, the full variable domain is EADIYQTPRYLVIGTGKKITLECSQTMGHDKMYWYQQDPGMELHLIHYSYGVNSTEKGDLSSESTVSRIRTEHFPLTLESARPSHTSQYLCASTRTGSGNTIYFGEGSWLTVV.